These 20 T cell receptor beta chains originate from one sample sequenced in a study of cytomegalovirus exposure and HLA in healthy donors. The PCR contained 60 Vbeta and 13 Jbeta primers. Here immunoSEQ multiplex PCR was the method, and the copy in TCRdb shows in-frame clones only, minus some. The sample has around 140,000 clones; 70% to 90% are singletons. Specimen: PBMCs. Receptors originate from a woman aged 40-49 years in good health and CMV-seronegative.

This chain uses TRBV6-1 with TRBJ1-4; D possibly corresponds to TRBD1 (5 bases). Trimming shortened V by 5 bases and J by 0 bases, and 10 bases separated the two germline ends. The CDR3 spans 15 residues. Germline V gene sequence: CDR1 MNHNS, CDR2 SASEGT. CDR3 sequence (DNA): TGTGCCAGCAGTCCTCTAGGGGCAACTAATGAAAAACTGTTTTTT. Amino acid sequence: CASSPLGATNEKLFF.

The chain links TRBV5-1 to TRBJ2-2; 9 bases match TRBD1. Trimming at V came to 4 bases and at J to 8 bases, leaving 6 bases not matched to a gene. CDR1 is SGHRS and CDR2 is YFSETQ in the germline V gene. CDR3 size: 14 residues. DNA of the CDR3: TGCGCCAGCAGCATGACAGGGGGAATTGGGGAGCTGTTTTTT. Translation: CASSMTGGIGELFF.

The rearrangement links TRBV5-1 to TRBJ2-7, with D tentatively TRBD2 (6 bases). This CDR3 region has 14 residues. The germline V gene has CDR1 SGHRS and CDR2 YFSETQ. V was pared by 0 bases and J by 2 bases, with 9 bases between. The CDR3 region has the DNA TGCGCCAGCAGCTTGGACGGGGGACCCTACGAGCAGTACTTC. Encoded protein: CASSLDGGPYEQYF.

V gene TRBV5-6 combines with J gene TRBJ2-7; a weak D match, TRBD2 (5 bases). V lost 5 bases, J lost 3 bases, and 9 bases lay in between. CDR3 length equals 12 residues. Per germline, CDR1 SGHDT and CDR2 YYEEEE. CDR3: CASRFGGYEQYF. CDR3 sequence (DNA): TGTGCCAGCAGATTCGGAGGCTACGAGCAGTACTTC.

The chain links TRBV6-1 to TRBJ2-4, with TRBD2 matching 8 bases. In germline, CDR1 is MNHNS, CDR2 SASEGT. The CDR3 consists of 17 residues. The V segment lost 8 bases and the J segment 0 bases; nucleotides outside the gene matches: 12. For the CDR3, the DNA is TGTGCCAGCTGTGCGGTAGCGGGAACACTAGCCAAAAACATTCAGTACTTC. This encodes CASCAVAGTLAKNIQYF.

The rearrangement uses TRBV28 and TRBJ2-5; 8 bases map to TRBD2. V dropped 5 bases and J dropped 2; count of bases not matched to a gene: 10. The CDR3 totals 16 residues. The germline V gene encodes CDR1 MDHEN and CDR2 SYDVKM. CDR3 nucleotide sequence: TGTGCCAGCAGTGCGTTAAGCGGGAGTTCACAAGAGACCCAGTACTTC. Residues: CASSALSGSSQETQYF.

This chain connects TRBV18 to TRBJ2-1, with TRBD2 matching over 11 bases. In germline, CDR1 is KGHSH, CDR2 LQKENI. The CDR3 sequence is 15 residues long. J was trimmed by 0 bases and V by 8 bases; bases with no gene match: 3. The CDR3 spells CASRLAGSSYNEQFF. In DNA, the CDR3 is TGTGCCAGCCGACTAGCGGGGAGCTCCTACAATGAGCAGTTCTTC.

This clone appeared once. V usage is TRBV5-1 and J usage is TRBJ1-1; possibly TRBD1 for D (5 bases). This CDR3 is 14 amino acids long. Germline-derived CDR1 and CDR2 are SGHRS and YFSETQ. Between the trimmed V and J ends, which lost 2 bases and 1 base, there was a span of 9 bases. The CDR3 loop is CASSFGHSNTEAFF. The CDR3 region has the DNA TGCGCCAGCAGCTTCGGACACTCGAACACTGAAGCTTTCTTT.

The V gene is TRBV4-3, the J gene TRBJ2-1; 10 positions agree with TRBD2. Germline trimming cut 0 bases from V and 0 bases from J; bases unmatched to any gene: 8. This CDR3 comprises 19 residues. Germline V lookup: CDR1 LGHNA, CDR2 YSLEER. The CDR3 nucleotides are TGCGCCAGCAGCCAAGATCTGGGGACTAGCGTCAACTCCTACAATGAGCAGTTCTTC. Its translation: CASSQDLGTSVNSYNEQFF.

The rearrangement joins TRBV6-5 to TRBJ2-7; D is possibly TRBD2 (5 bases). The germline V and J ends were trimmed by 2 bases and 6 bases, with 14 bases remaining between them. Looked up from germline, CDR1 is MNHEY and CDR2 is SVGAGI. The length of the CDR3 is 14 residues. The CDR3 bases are TGTGCCAGCAGTTACGGACTGGGGAAGGGCGAGCAGTACTTC. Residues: CASSYGLGKGEQYF.

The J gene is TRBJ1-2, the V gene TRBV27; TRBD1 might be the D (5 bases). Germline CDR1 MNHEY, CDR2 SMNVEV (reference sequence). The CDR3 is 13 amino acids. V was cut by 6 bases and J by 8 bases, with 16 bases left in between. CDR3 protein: CASSQRGAGGYTF. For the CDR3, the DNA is TGTGCCAGCAGCCAGAGGGGCGCGGGAGGCTACACCTTC.

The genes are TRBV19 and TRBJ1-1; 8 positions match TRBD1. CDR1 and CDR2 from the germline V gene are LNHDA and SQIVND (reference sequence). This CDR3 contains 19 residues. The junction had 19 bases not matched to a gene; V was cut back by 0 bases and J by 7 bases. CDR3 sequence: CASSIDAYTRTGRVGEAFF. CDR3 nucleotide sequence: TGTGCCAGTAGTATAGACGCCTACACCCGGACAGGGCGGGTTGGTGAAGCTTTCTTT.

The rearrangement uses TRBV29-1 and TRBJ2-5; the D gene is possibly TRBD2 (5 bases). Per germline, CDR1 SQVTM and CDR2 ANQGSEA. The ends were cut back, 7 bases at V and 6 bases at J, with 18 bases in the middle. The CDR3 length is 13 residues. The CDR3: CSARMVGEKTQYF. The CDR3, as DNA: TGCAGCGCCCGGATGGTCGGGGAAAAGACCCAGTACTTC.

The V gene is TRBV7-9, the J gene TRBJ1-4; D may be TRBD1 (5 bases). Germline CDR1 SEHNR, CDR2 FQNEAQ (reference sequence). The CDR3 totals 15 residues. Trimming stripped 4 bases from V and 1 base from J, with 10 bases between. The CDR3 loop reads CASSSNRRTNEKLFF. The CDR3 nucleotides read TGTGCCAGCAGCTCCAACAGGAGAACTAATGAAAAACTGTTTTTT.

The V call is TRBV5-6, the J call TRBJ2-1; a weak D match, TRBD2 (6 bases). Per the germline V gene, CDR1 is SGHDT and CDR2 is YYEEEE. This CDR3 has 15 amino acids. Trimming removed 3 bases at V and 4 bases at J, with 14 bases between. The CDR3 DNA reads TGTGCCAGCAGCTCCGGGGACTCGCCTTACAATGAGCAGTTCTTC. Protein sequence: CASSSGDSPYNEQFF.

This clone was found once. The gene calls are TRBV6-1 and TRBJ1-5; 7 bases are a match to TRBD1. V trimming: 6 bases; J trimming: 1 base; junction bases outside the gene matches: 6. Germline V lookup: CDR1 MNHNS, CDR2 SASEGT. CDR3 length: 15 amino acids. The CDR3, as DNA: TGTGCCAGCAGCCCCGGGACAGTGAGCAATCAGCCCCAGCATTTT. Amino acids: CASSPGTVSNQPQHF.

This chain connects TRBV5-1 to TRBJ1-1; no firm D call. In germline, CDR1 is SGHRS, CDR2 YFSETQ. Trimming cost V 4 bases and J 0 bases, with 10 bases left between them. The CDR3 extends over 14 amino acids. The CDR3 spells CASSLTTVNTEAFF. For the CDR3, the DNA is TGCGCCAGCAGCCTTACAACAGTGAACACTGAAGCTTTCTTT.

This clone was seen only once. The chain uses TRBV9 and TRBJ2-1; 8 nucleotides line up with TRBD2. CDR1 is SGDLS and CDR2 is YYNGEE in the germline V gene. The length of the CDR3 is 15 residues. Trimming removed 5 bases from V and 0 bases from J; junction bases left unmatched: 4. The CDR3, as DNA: TGTGCCAGCAGACGGAGCGGGAGCTCCTACAATGAGCAGTTCTTC. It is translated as CASRRSGSSYNEQFF.

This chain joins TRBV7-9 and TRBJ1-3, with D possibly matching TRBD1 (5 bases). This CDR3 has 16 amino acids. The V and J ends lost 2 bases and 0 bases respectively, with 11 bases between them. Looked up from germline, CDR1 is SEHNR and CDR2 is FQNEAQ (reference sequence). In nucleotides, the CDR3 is TGTGCCAGCAGCTTACCGGGGGATTACTCTGGAAACACCATATATTTT. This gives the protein CASSLPGDYSGNTIYF. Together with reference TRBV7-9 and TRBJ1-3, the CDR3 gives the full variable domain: DTGVSQNPRHKITKRGQNVTFRCDPISEHNRLYWYRQTLGQGPEFLTYFQNEAQLEKSRLLSDRFSAERPKGSFSTLEIQRTEQGDSAMYLCASSLPGDYSGNTIYFGEGSWLTVV.

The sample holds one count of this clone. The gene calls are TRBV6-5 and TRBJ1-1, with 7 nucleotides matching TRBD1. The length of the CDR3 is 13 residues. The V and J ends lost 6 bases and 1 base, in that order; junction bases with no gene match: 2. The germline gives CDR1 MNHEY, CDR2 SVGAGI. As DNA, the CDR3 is TGTGCCAGCAGACGACAGGGGAACACTGAAGCTTTCTTT. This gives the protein CASRRQGNTEAFF.